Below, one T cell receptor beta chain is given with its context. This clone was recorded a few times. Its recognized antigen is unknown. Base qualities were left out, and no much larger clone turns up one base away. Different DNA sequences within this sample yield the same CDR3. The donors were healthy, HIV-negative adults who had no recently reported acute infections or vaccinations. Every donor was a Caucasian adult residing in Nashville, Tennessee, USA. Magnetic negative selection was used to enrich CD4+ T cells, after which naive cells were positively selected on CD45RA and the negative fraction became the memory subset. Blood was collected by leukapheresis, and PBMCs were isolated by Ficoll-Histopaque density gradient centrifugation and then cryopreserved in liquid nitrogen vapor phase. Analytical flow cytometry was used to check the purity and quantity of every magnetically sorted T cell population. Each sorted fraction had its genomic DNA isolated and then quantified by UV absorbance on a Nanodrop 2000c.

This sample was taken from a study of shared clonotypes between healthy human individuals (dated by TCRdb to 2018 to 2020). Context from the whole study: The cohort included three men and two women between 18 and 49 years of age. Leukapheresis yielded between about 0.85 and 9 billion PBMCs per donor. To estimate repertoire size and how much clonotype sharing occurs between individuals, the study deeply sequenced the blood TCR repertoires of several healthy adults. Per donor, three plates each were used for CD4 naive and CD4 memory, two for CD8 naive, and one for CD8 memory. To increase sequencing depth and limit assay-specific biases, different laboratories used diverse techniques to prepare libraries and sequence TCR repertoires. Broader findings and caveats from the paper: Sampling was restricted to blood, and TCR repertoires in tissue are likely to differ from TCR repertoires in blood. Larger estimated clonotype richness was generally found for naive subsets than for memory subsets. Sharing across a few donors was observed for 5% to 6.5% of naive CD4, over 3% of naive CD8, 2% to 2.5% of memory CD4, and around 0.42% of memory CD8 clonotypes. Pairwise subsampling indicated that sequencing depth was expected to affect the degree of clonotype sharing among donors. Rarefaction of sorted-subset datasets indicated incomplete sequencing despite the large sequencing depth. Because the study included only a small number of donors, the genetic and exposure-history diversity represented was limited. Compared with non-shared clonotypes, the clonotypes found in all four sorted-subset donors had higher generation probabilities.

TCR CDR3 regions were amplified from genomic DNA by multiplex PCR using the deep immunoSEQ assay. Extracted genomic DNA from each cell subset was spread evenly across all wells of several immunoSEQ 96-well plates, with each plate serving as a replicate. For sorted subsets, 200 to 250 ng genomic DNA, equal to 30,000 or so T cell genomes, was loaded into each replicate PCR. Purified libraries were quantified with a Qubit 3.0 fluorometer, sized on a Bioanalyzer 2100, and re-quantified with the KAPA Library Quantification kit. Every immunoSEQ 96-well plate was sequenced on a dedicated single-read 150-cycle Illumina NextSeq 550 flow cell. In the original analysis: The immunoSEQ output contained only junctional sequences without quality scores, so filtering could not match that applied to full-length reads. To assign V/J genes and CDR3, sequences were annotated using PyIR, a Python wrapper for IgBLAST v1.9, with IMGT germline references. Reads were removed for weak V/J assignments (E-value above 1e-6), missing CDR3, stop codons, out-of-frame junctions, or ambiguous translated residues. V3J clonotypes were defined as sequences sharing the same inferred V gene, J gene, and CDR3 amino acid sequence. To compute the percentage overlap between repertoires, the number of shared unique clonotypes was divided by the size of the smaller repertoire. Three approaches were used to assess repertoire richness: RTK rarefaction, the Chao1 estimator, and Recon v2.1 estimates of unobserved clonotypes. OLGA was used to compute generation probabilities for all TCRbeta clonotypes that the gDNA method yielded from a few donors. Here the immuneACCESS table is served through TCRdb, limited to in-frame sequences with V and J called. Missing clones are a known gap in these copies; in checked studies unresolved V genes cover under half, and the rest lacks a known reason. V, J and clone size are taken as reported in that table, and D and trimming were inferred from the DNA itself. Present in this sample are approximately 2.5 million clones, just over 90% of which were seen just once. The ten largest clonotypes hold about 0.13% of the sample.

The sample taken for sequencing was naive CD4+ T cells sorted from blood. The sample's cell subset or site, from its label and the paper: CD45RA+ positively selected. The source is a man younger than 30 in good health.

The DNA is TGTGCCAGCAGTTACAGGGCTGGCTATGGCTACACCTTC. Its protein is CASSYRAGYGYTF. Recombination joined TRBV6-5 with TRBJ1-2; a confident D gene designation cannot be given. From the cysteine through the phenylalanine, the CDR3 covers 13 amino acids. The kept DNA is CDR3 alone, 39 bases in frame from the first base. V sheds 2 bases and J sheds 4 bases, leaving 8 bases between their ends. Per the germline V gene, MNHEY is the CDR1 and SVGAGI is the CDR2.